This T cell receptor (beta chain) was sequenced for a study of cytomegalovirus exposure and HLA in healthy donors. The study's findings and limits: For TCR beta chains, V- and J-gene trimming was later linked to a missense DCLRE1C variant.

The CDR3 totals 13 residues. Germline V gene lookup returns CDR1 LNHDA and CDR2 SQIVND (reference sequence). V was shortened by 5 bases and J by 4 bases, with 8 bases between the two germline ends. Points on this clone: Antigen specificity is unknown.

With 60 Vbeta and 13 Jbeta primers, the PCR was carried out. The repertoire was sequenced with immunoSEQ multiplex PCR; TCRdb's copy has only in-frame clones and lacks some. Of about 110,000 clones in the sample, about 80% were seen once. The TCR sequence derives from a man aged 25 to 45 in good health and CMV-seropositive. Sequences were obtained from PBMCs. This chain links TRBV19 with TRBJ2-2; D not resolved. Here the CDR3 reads CASSLLVTGELFF. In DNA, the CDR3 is TGTGCCAGTAGTCTCTTAGTCACCGGGGAGCTGTTTTTT.